This is a list of T cell receptor beta chains from one sample in a study of control samples from healthy donors and cancer patients. TCRdb's copy holds only in-frame clones and misses some; the assay was immunoSEQ multiplex PCR. In the table there are almost 90,000 clones, approximately 87% of which are singletons. Sequencing was performed on blood. These receptors all stem from a woman aged 40 to 50 in good health. Each CDR3 is given with its conserved first and last residue. D genes are given only for firm matches. Expanded clones get a size class; other rows say once, few or many, or leave the size out.

clone size: -
CDR3 length: 14
V gene: TRBV18
D gene: -
J gene: TRBJ1-4
CDR3 DNA: TGTGCCAGCTCACCAGCTGCAACTAATGAAAAACTGTTTTTT
CDR3 protein: CASSPAATNEKLFF

clone size: -
CDR3 length: 19
V gene: TRBV5-1
D gene: TRBD1
J gene: TRBJ2-6
CDR3 DNA: TGCGCCAGCGGGAACTTGGGGACAGGGGGGCGCGCTGGGGCCAACGTCCTGACTTTC
CDR3 protein: CASGNLGTGGRAGANVLTF

clone size: -
CDR3 length: 13
V gene: TRBV27
D gene: -
J gene: TRBJ1-2
CDR3 DNA: TGTGCCAGCAGTTTCATGGGGTACGATGGCTACACCTTC
CDR3 protein: CASSFMGYDGYTF

clone size: -
CDR3 length: 13
V gene: TRBV5-6
D gene: -
J gene: TRBJ1-2
CDR3 DNA: TGTGCCAGCAGCATGGCCCCAGGCGATGGCTACACCTTC
CDR3 protein: CASSMAPGDGYTF

clone size: -
CDR3 length: 15
V gene: TRBV18
D gene: TRBD2
J gene: TRBJ2-1
CDR3 DNA: TGTGCCAGCTCACCGACTAGCGGGGGGGCCAATGAGCAGTTCTTC
CDR3 protein: CASSPTSGGANEQFF

clone size: -
CDR3 length: 19
V gene: TRBV9
D gene: TRBD1
J gene: TRBJ2-1
CDR3 DNA: TGTGCCAGCAGCGCGTCGTCGTATCGGGACAGGGGTCGTTTGGGTGAGCAGTTCTTC
CDR3 protein: CASSASSYRDRGRLGEQFF

clone size: -
CDR3 length: 14
V gene: TRBV7-2
D gene: -
J gene: TRBJ2-5
CDR3 DNA: TGTGCCAGCAGCCCGGCCAGCTCGAGGGAGACCCAGTACTTC
CDR3 protein: CASSPASSRETQYF

clone size: -
CDR3 length: 15
V gene: TRBV7-9
D gene: TRBD1
J gene: TRBJ1-3
CDR3 DNA: TGTGCCAGCAGCCGGCAGGGGGCCGCTGGAAACACCATATATTTT
CDR3 protein: CASSRQGAAGNTIYF

clone size: -
CDR3 length: 16
V gene: TRBV4-3
D gene: -
J gene: TRBJ1-3
CDR3 DNA: TGCGCCAGCAGCCAAGACGTGGGGGCTTCTGGAAACACCATATATTTT
CDR3 protein: CASSQDVGASGNTIYF

clone size: -
CDR3 length: 16
V gene: TRBV18
D gene: -
J gene: TRBJ1-3
CDR3 DNA: TGTGCCAGCTCACCCACTGGCGCAGGTTCTGGAAACACCATATATTTT
CDR3 protein: CASSPTGAGSGNTIYF

clone size: -
CDR3 length: 14
V gene: TRBV7-2
D gene: TRBD1
J gene: TRBJ1-3
CDR3 DNA: TGTGCCAGCGGGCCAGGGGGCACTGGAAACACCATATATTTT
CDR3 protein: CASGPGGTGNTIYF

clone size: -
CDR3 length: 16
V gene: TRBV19
D gene: TRBD1
J gene: TRBJ1-2
CDR3 DNA: TGTGCCAGTAGTTTAGGGACAGGGTTTGTGAGAATTGGCTACACCTTC
CDR3 protein: CASSLGTGFVRIGYTF

clone size: once
CDR3 length: 14
V gene: TRBV27
D gene: -
J gene: TRBJ1-6
CDR3 DNA: TGTGCCAGCAGTTTAGAACTCATCGGTTCACCCCTCCACTTT
CDR3 protein: CASSLELIGSPLHF

clone size: -
CDR3 length: 14
V gene: TRBV10-3
D gene: -
J gene: TRBJ1-1
CDR3 DNA: TGTGCCATCAGTGTGCAGGAGGTGAACACTGAAGCTTTCTTT
CDR3 protein: CAISVQEVNTEAFF

clone size: -
CDR3 length: 15
V gene: TRBV2
D gene: -
J gene: TRBJ1-4
CDR3 DNA: TGTGCCAGCAGTGAAAGACAGGAGATTAATGAAAAACTGTTTTTT
CDR3 protein: CASSERQEINEKLFF

clone size: -
CDR3 length: 17
V gene: TRBV6-2/TRBV6-3
D gene: TRBD1
J gene: TRBJ1-5
CDR3 DNA: TGTGCCAGCAGTTACTCGATGGACAGGAGTAGCAATCAGCCCCAGCATTTT
CDR3 protein: CASSYSMDRSSNQPQHF

clone size: -
CDR3 length: 14
V gene: TRBV7-9
D gene: -
J gene: TRBJ2-7
CDR3 DNA: TGTGCCAGCAGCTTAACGGCCCGGAGCTACGAGCAGTACTTC
CDR3 protein: CASSLTARSYEQYF

clone size: -
CDR3 length: 15
V gene: TRBV25-1
D gene: -
J gene: TRBJ1-2
CDR3 DNA: TGTGCCAGCAGAGGATTGTCAGCTTCTAAGTATGGCTACACCTTC
CDR3 protein: CASRGLSASKYGYTF

clone size: -
CDR3 length: 13
V gene: TRBV25-1
D gene: -
J gene: TRBJ1-1
CDR3 DNA: TGTGCCAGCAGTGATCTGGTGAACACTGAAGCTTTCTTT
CDR3 protein: CASSDLVNTEAFF

clone size: -
CDR3 length: 18
V gene: TRBV3-1/TRBV3-2
D gene: -
J gene: TRBJ1-5
CDR3 DNA: TGTGCCAGCAGCCAAGATATACAGGACATCTGTAGCAATCAGCCCCAGCATTTT
CDR3 protein: CASSQDIQDICSNQPQHF

clone size: -
CDR3 length: 14
V gene: TRBV29-1
D gene: -
J gene: TRBJ1-3
CDR3 DNA: TGCAGCGTTCGCCAACAGGGCTCTGGAAACACCATATATTTT
CDR3 protein: CSVRQQGSGNTIYF

clone size: -
CDR3 length: 15
V gene: TRBV6-5
D gene: TRBD1
J gene: TRBJ2-7
CDR3 DNA: TGTGCCAGCAGTCTTCGGGACAGGGGTGTCTACGAGCAGTACTTC
CDR3 protein: CASSLRDRGVYEQYF

clone size: -
CDR3 length: 14
V gene: TRBV3-1/TRBV3-2
D gene: -
J gene: TRBJ2-2
CDR3 DNA: TGTGCCAGCAGCCAAGGCAGGTCGTTGGGGGAGCTGTTTTTT
CDR3 protein: CASSQGRSLGELFF

clone size: once
CDR3 length: 13
V gene: TRBV12-3/TRBV12-4
D gene: -
J gene: TRBJ1-1
CDR3 DNA: TGTGCCAGCAGCCCGAGCAAGGGCGCTGAAGCTTTCTTT
CDR3 protein: CASSPSKGAEAFF

clone size: -
CDR3 length: 15
V gene: TRBV6-2/TRBV6-3
D gene: -
J gene: TRBJ2-1
CDR3 DNA: TGTGCCAGCAGTCCAGCAGGAGCCACCTACAATGAGCAGTTCTTC
CDR3 protein: CASSPAGATYNEQFF

clone size: -
CDR3 length: 14
V gene: TRBV6-5
D gene: TRBD2
J gene: TRBJ2-2
CDR3 DNA: TGTGCCAGCCGACTAGCGGGCCACACCGGGGAGCTGTTTTTT
CDR3 protein: CASRLAGHTGELFF

clone size: -
CDR3 length: 14
V gene: TRBV24-1
D gene: -
J gene: TRBJ2-2
CDR3 DNA: TGTGCCACCAGTTTCGGGGGGCGGAGCGGGGAGCTGTTTTTT
CDR3 protein: CATSFGGRSGELFF